This record concerns one T cell receptor (beta chain) sequence. The antigen is undetermined. These data come from a study of T cells expressing NK-cell markers. Study as a whole: Source material for TCR beta repertoires consisted of sorted CD3+CD56+NKG2C+, CD3+CD56+NKG2C- and CD3+CD56-NKG2C+ T cells. Study results and limitations: In roughly six donors, dominant CD3+CD56+NKG2C+ clonotypes ranked among the top 10 CD8+ clonotypes. Several donors showed these clonotypes also leading the CD3+CD56-NKG2C+ fraction. Expanded NKG2C+ T cell clones had unclear HCMV specificity.

Each CDR3 protein gets one entry in TCRdb, which reprocessed the 5' RACE reads and gives no DNA. The table lists 500,000 to 600,000 distinct CDR3 sequences. Sequenced input: blood T cells: a sorted CD56 or NKG2C T cell subset, CD4+ or CD8+ T cells, or bulk PBMC T cells (not recorded which). The receptor's source is a man between 18 and 29 years old in good health.

The CDR3 loop reads CASSLDPRDRGINEQFF. V is TRBV5-1 and J is TRBJ2-1; TCRdb designates TRBD1, a call that cannot be tested without DNA. CDR3 length: 17 amino acids. The germline V gene has CDR1 SGHRS and CDR2 YFSETQ.